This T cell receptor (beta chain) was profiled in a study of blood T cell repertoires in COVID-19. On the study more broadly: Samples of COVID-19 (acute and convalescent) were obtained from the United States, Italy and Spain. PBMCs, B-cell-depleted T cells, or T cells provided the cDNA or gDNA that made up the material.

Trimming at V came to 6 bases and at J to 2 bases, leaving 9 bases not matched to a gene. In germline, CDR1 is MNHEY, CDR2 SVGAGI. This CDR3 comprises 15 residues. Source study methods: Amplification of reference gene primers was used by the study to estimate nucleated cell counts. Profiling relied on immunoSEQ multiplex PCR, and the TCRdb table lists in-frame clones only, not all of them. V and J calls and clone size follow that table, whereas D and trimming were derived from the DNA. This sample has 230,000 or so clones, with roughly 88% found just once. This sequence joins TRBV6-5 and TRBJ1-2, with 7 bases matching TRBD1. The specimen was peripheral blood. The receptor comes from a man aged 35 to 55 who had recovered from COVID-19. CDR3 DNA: TGTGCCAGCAGCCGTACAGGGGCCGAGAACTATGGCTACACCTTC. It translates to CASSRTGAENYGYTF.